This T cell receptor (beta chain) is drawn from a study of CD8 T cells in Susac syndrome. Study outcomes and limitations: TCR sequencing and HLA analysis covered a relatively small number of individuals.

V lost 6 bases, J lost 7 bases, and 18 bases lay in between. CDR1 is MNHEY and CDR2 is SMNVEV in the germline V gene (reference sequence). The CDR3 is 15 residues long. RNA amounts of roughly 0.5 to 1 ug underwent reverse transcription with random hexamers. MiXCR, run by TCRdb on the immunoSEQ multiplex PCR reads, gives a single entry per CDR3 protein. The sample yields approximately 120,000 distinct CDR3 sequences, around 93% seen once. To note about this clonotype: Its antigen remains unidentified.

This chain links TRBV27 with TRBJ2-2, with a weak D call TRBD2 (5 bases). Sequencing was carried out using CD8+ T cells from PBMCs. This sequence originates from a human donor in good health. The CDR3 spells CASSRTGRRHGELFF. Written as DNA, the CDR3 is TGTGCCAGCAGCCGGACTGGGCGCAGACACGGGGAGCTGTTTTTT.